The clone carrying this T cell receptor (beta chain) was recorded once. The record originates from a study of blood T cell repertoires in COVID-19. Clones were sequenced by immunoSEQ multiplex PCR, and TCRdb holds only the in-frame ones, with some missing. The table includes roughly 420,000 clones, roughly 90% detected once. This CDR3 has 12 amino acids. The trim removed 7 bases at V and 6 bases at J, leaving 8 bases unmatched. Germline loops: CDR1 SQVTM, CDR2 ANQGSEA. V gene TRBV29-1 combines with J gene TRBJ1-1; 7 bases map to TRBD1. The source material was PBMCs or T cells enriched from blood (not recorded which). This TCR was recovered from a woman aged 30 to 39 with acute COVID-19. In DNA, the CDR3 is TGCAGCGCGTACAGGGGATGGCCTGAAGCTTTCTTT. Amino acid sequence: CSAYRGWPEAFF.